These 11 T cell receptor beta chains were sequenced from one sample in a study of cytomegalovirus exposure and HLA in healthy donors. Use of 60 Vbeta and 13 Jbeta primers characterized the PCR. Produced via immunoSEQ multiplex PCR; TCRdb's table is partial and in-frame only. The table includes around 100,000 clones, about four fifths detected once. Sequenced material: PBMCs. The receptor set was obtained from a man aged 30-40 years in good health and CMV-seropositive.

This chain uses TRBV7-9 with TRBJ1-2; D perhaps matches TRBD1 (6 bases). Per the germline V gene, CDR1 is SEHNR and CDR2 is FQNEAQ (reference sequence). The CDR3 covers 14 residues. The V gene lost 6 bases and the J gene lost 8 bases, with 19 bases spanning the gap. Here the CDR3 DNA reads TGTGCCAGCAGACCAGGGCGGGGGGCGAAAGGCTACACCTTC. Amino acids: CASRPGRGAKGYTF.

The CDR3 bases are TGCGCCAGCAGCTTGGCCCCCGGTTCAGATACGCAGTATTTT. Translation: CASSLAPGSDTQYF. The V gene is TRBV5-1, the J gene TRBJ2-3; D gene unclear. This CDR3 region has 14 residues. V lost 0 bases and J lost 4, with 9 bases in between. Per the germline V gene, CDR1 is SGHRS and CDR2 is YFSETQ.

This sequence joins TRBV15 and TRBJ1-5; TRBD1 is a possible D gene (6 bases). The CDR3 spans 16 residues. Germline values: CDR1 LNHNV, CDR2 YYDKDF (reference sequence). The V end was cut by 6 bases, the J end by 0 bases, with 15 bases between. The CDR3 nucleotides read TGTGCCACCAGAGACGGGACAAAAGGTAGCAATCAGCCCCAGCATTTT. It translates to CATRDGTKGSNQPQHF.

The chain links TRBV14 to TRBJ2-5; 8 bases are a match to TRBD1. CDR3 length equals 14 residues. CDR1 and CDR2 from the germline V gene are SGHDN and FVKESK. V shed 4 bases and J 2 bases; nucleotides not matched to a gene: 3. The CDR3 sequence is CASSPYRGQETQYF. Written as DNA, the CDR3 is TGTGCCAGCAGCCCATACAGGGGGCAAGAGACCCAGTACTTC.

V is TRBV4-1 and J is TRBJ1-1, with 8 bases identical to TRBD1. Germline-derived CDR1 and CDR2 are MGHRA and YSYEKL. The CDR3 has 16 amino acids. The J segment lost 6 bases and the V segment lost 0 bases, leaving 9 bases of the junction unmatched. The CDR3 nucleotides read TGCGCCAGCAGCCAAGAGGAAGGACAGGGAGGATCTGAAGCTTTCTTT. It encodes CASSQEEGQGGSEAFF.

The J gene is TRBJ2-3, the V gene TRBV6-1; TRBD1 matches 7 bases. There are 15 residues in the CDR3. The germline V gene encodes CDR1 MNHNS and CDR2 SASEGT. V was clipped by 5 bases and J by 1 base; unmatched bases: 6. CDR3 protein: CASSPDRVGTDTQYF. The CDR3 nucleotides are TGTGCCAGCAGTCCAGACAGGGTCGGCACAGATACGCAGTATTTT.

This clone was counted a few times. CDR3 bases: TGTGCCAGCAGCTTAGTATCCGGGAGCCCCACAGATACGCAGTATTTT. Encoded protein: CASSLVSGSPTDTQYF. The rearrangement uses TRBV11-3 and TRBJ2-3; a weak D match, TRBD2 (6 bases). Germline CDR1 is SGHNT and CDR2 is YENEEA. The CDR3 extends over 16 amino acids. Trimming shortened V by 1 base and J by 2 bases, and 13 bases separated the two germline ends.

This chain connects TRBV10-3 to TRBJ2-3, with a possible D match to TRBD1 (6 bases). Germline CDR1 and CDR2: ENHRY and SYGVKD. The CDR3 contains 13 residues. V lost 4 bases and J lost 7, with 12 bases in between. CDR3 residues: CAISGTQGNTQYF. The CDR3 region has the DNA TGTGCCATCAGTGGAACTCAGGGGAATACGCAGTATTTT.

This clone was observed once. V gene TRBV9 combines with J gene TRBJ1-1; 8 bases agree with TRBD1. With 4 bases clipped from V and 4 bases from J, the junction kept 3 bases outside the gene matches. The V gene's germline CDR1 is SGDLS and CDR2 YYNGEE. The CDR3 is made up of 13 amino acids. The CDR3 loop is CASSLTGGTEAFF. The CDR3 DNA reads TGTGCCAGCAGCCTCACAGGGGGCACTGAAGCTTTCTTT.

The chain links TRBV6-4 to TRBJ2-2; 7 positions match TRBD2. Germline V gene sequence: CDR1 MRHNA, CDR2 SNTAGT. Trimming cost V 10 bases and J 0 bases; bases outside gene matches: 8. This CDR3 comprises 15 residues. CDR3 nucleotides: TGTGCCACCGTACTACTAGCGCCGAACACCGGGGAGCTGTTTTTT. Residues: CATVLLAPNTGELFF.

The chain carries TRBV27 and TRBJ2-3; 9 bases fit TRBD1. Trimming cost V 7 bases and J 8 bases; bases outside gene matches: 13. Germline loops: CDR1 MNHEY, CDR2 SMNVEV (reference sequence). This CDR3 region has 15 residues. CDR3 bases: TGTGCCAGCACCGCGGGACAGGGAAAGGGGGGTACGCAGTATTTT. This encodes CASTAGQGKGGTQYF.